This T cell receptor beta chain was retrieved from a study of T cells in narcolepsy. Whole-study findings and limits: Reportedly, autoreactive clonotypes were serially detected in patients' blood but not controls'.

Profiling relied on immunoSEQ multiplex PCR, and the TCRdb table lists in-frame clones only, not all of them. The table includes tens of thousands of clones, about 85% detected once. Trimming cost V 5 bases and J 3 bases; bases outside gene matches: 5. The V gene's germline CDR1 is MNHNY and CDR2 SVGAGI (reference sequence). This CDR3 contains 14 residues. Comment on this clone: Its antigen is not known.

The chain employs TRBV6-6 and TRBJ2-7; 9 bases line up with TRBD2. This TCR came from a human donor with narcolepsy. Sequencing was carried out using CD45RA- memory CD4+ T cells from PBMCs. The CDR3 is CASSDKRGVYEQYF. CDR3 nucleotides: TGTGCCAGCAGTGACAAGCGGGGGGTCTACGAGCAGTACTTC.